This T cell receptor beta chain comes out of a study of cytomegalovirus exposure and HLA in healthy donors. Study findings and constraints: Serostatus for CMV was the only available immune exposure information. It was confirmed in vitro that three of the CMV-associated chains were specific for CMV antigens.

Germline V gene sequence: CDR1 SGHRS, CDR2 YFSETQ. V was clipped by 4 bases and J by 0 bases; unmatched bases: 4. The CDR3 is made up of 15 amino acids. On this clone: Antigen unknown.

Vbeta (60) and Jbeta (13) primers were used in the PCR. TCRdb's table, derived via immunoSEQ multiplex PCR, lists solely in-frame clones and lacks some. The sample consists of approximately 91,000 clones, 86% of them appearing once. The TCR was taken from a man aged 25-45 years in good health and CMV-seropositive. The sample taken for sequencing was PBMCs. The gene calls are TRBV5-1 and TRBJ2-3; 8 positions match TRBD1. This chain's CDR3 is CASSTWDRSTDTQYF. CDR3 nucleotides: TGCGCCAGCAGCACCTGGGACAGGAGCACAGATACGCAGTATTTT.